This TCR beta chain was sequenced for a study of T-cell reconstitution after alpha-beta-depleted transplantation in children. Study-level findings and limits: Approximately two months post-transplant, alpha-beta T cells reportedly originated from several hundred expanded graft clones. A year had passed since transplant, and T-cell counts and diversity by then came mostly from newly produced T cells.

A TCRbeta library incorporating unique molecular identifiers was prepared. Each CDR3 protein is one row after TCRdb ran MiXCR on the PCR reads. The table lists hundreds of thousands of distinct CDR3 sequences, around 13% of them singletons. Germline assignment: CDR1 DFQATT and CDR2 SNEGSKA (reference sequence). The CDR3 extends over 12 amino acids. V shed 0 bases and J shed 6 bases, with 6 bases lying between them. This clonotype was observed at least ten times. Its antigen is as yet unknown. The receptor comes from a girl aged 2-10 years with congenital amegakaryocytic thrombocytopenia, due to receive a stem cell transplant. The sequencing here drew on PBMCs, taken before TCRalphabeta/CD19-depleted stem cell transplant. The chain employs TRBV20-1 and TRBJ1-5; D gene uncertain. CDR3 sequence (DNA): TGCAGTGCTAGAGATATAGGTCAGCCCCAGCATTTT. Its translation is CSARDIGQPQHF.